The rows below give T cell receptor beta chains drawn from one sample of a study of T cell changes during pregnancy in multiple sclerosis. Some clones are missing from TCRdb's copy, which holds only in-frame ones; the method was immunoSEQ multiplex PCR. The data contain 45,000 to 65,000 clones, about nine tenths of them seen just once; the ten biggest clones take up about 0.28%. Sequencing used CD4+ T cells from peripheral blood mononuclear cells, obtained in the second trimester of pregnancy. The origin of the receptors is a female donor with multiple sclerosis, enrolled in a pregnancy study. CDR3s include the opening cysteine and the closing phenylalanine or tryptophan. The D gene is left open where the match is weak.

v_gene: TRBV6-5
d_gene: -
j_gene: TRBJ2-5
CDR3aa: CASSPYWTVQETQYF
CDR3nt: TGTGCCAGCAGTCCTTATTGGACAGTTCAAGAGACCCAGTACTTC

v_gene: TRBV5-1
d_gene: -
j_gene: TRBJ1-1
CDR3aa: CASSLAGSLNTEAFF
CDR3nt: TGCGCCAGCAGCTTGGCAGGGTCATTAAACACTGAAGCTTTCTTT

v_gene: TRBV9
d_gene: -
j_gene: TRBJ1-3
CDR3aa: CASSVEGVRGNTIYF
CDR3nt: TGTGCCAGCAGCGTAGAGGGGGTACGGGGAAACACCATATATTTT

v_gene: TRBV6-6
d_gene: TRBD1
j_gene: TRBJ1-2
CDR3aa: CASSFGQGVLDGYTF
CDR3nt: TGTGCCAGCAGCTTTGGACAGGGCGTCTTGGATGGCTACACCTTC

v_gene: TRBV7-6
d_gene: TRBD2
j_gene: TRBJ2-7
CDR3aa: CASSPGRTSGRGGAYEQYF
CDR3nt: TGTGCCAGCAGCCCAGGGAGGACTAGCGGGAGAGGGGGTGCCTACGAGCAGTACTTC

v_gene: TRBV9
d_gene: TRBD2
j_gene: TRBJ2-2
CDR3aa: CASSVTGGAGDTGELFF
CDR3nt: TGTGCCAGCAGCGTAACCGGGGGGGCGGGAGACACCGGGGAGCTGTTTTTT

v_gene: TRBV7-2
d_gene: TRBD2
j_gene: TRBJ2-3
CDR3aa: CASSFRRGSTDTQYF
CDR3nt: TGTGCCAGCAGCTTTCGGCGGGGGAGCACAGATACGCAGTATTTT

v_gene: TRBV10-3
d_gene: -
j_gene: TRBJ1-4
CDR3aa: CAISESGGTNEKLFF
CDR3nt: TGTGCCATCAGTGAGTCGGGGGGTACTAATGAAAAACTGTTTTTT

v_gene: TRBV19
d_gene: -
j_gene: TRBJ1-5
CDR3aa: CASTRDGYSPQHF
CDR3nt: TGTGCCAGTACCCGAGATGGTTACTCGCCCCAGCATTTT

v_gene: TRBV9
d_gene: TRBD2
j_gene: TRBJ2-3
CDR3aa: CASSSLAGGGTDTQYF
CDR3nt: TGTGCCAGCAGCTCACTAGCGGGGGGTGGCACAGATACGCAGTATTTT

v_gene: TRBV2
d_gene: -
j_gene: TRBJ1-5
CDR3aa: CASSDWGQKPPQHF
CDR3nt: TGTGCCAGCAGTGATTGGGGGCAAAAACCGCCCCAGCATTTT

v_gene: TRBV9
d_gene: -
j_gene: TRBJ1-1
CDR3aa: CASSVDDRYTEAFF
CDR3nt: TGTGCCAGCAGCGTAGACGACAGATACACTGAAGCTTTCTTT

v_gene: TRBV27
d_gene: TRBD1
j_gene: TRBJ1-2
CDR3aa: CASSSDRGRGYTF
CDR3nt: TGTGCCAGCAGCTCGGACAGGGGGCGAGGCTACACCTTC

v_gene: TRBV16
d_gene: -
j_gene: TRBJ1-2
CDR3aa: CASSQWSLSQRANYGYTF
CDR3nt: TGTGCCAGCAGCCAATGGAGCTTGTCTCAAAGAGCTAACTATGGCTACACCTTC

v_gene: TRBV2
d_gene: -
j_gene: TRBJ2-2
CDR3aa: CASKGGPDTGELFF
CDR3nt: TGTGCCAGCAAAGGGGGTCCTGACACCGGGGAGCTGTTTTTT

v_gene: TRBV9
d_gene: TRBD1
j_gene: TRBJ2-7
CDR3aa: CASSPGTGNYEQYF
CDR3nt: TGTGCCAGCAGCCCTGGGACAGGGAACTACGAGCAGTACTTC

v_gene: TRBV28
d_gene: -
j_gene: TRBJ1-6
CDR3aa: CASNNPTGHNSPLHF
CDR3nt: TGTGCCAGCAACAACCCGACAGGACATAATTCACCCCTCCACTTT

v_gene: TRBV7-9
d_gene: -
j_gene: TRBJ1-5
CDR3aa: CASSLQDPNSNQPQHF
CDR3nt: TGTGCCAGCAGCTTACAGGATCCCAATAGCAATCAGCCCCAGCATTTT

v_gene: TRBV7-2
d_gene: TRBD2
j_gene: TRBJ2-5
CDR3aa: CASRSRPSGGKETQYF
CDR3nt: TGTGCCAGCAGATCCAGACCTTCCGGGGGGAAAGAGACCCAGTACTTC

v_gene: TRBV9
d_gene: -
j_gene: TRBJ1-1
CDR3aa: CASSVEGVKGTEAFF
CDR3nt: TGTGCCAGCAGCGTAGAAGGGGTTAAGGGCACTGAAGCTTTCTTT

v_gene: TRBV5-8
d_gene: -
j_gene: TRBJ1-3
CDR3aa: CASSKNQGYGNTIYF
CDR3nt: TGTGCCAGCAGCAAAAACCAGGGGTATGGAAACACCATATATTTT

v_gene: TRBV7-3
d_gene: -
j_gene: TRBJ2-1
CDR3aa: CASSFTSFPQNQQFF
CDR3nt: TGTGCCAGCAGCTTTACTAGTTTCCCCCAGAACCAGCAGTTCTTC

v_gene: TRBV6-1
d_gene: -
j_gene: TRBJ1-3
CDR3aa: CASSEARWQTSGNTIYF
CDR3nt: TGTGCCAGCAGTGAAGCGCGGTGGCAGACCTCTGGAAACACCATATATTTT

v_gene: TRBV29-1
d_gene: TRBD1
j_gene: TRBJ2-3
CDR3aa: CSVEVGTGVTDTQYF
CDR3nt: TGCAGCGTTGAAGTGGGGACAGGGGTCACAGATACGCAGTATTTT

v_gene: TRBV5-1
d_gene: -
j_gene: TRBJ2-1
CDR3aa: CASSLATGLNEQFF
CDR3nt: TGCGCCAGCAGCTTGGCCACAGGCCTCAATGAGCAGTTCTTC

v_gene: TRBV28
d_gene: -
j_gene: TRBJ1-4
CDR3aa: CASSSHGGATNEKLFF
CDR3nt: TGTGCCAGCAGTTCCCACGGGGGGGCAACTAATGAAAAACTGTTTTTT

v_gene: TRBV30
d_gene: -
j_gene: TRBJ2-3
CDR3aa: CAWSLRAAAQDTQYF
CDR3nt: TGTGCCTGGAGTTTGAGGGCAGCCGCACAAGATACGCAGTATTTT

v_gene: TRBV10-3
d_gene: TRBD1
j_gene: TRBJ2-7
CDR3aa: CAIKPSQGALYEQYF
CDR3nt: TGTGCCATCAAGCCCTCACAGGGGGCCCTCTACGAGCAGTACTTC

v_gene: TRBV28
d_gene: -
j_gene: TRBJ1-5
CDR3aa: CASSLSAGQNQPQHF
CDR3nt: TGTGCCAGCAGTTTATCGGCAGGGCAAAATCAGCCCCAGCATTTT

v_gene: TRBV5-4
d_gene: -
j_gene: TRBJ2-3
CDR3aa: CASSALVGTDTQYF
CDR3nt: TGTGCCAGCAGCGCATTAGTAGGCACAGATACGCAGTATTTT

v_gene: TRBV10-2
d_gene: -
j_gene: TRBJ2-1
CDR3aa: CASSAYRGGSSYNEQFF
CDR3nt: TGCGCCAGCAGTGCCTACAGGGGGGGGAGCTCCTACAATGAGCAGTTCTTC

v_gene: TRBV14
d_gene: -
j_gene: TRBJ1-6
CDR3aa: CASSHGLFSPLHF
CDR3nt: TGTGCCAGCAGCCATGGACTTTTTTCACCCCTCCACTTT

v_gene: TRBV10-3
d_gene: TRBD1
j_gene: TRBJ2-2
CDR3aa: CAIRGTGGETGELFF
CDR3nt: TGTGCCATCAGGGGGACAGGGGGTGAGACCGGGGAGCTGTTTTTT